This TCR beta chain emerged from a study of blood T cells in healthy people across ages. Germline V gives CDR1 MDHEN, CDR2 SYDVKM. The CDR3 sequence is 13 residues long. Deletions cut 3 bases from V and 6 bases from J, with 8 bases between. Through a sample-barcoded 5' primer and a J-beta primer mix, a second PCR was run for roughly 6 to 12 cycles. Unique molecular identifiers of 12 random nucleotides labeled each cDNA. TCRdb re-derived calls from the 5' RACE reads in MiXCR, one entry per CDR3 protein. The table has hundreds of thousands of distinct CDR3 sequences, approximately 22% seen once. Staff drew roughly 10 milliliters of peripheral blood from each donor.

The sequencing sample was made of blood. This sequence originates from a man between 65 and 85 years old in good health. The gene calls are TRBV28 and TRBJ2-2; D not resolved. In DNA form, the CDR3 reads TGTGCCAGCAGTTTTCAGTCCGCCGGGGAGCTGTTTTTT. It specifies CASSFQSAGELFF.